Listed here are 24 T cell receptor beta chains from one sample, sequenced in a study of cytomegalovirus exposure and HLA in healthy donors. It was with 60 Vbeta and 13 Jbeta primers that the PCR ran. Profiled with immunoSEQ multiplex PCR; TCRdb holds only in-frame clones, not every one. The sample shows 170,000 or so clones, 65% to 80% of them seen only once. The sequenced sample was PBMCs. These receptors came from a woman in her thirties or forties in good health and CMV-seronegative.

This chain joins TRBV7-9 and TRBJ1-4; D not certain. V gave up 1 base and J gave up 8 bases, with 14 bases separating them. The V gene's germline CDR1 is SEHNR and CDR2 FQNEAQ (reference sequence). This CDR3 has 15 residues. CDR3 amino acids: CASSLVTTRREKLFF. Here the CDR3 DNA reads TGTGCCAGCAGCTTAGTTACGACACGGCGAGAAAAACTGTTTTTT.

CDR3 loop: CASSQGQGSTDTQYF. CDR3 DNA: TGTGCCAGCAGCCAAGGACAGGGTAGCACAGATACGCAGTATTTT. The chain couples TRBV14 to TRBJ2-3; 7 bases match TRBD1. This CDR3 region has 15 residues. Losses at the gene ends were 1 base for V and 0 bases for J; bases not matched to a gene: 1. The germline V gene encodes CDR1 SGHDN and CDR2 FVKESK.

The count of this clone is one. The V call is TRBV6-5, the J call TRBJ1-2, with TRBD1 matching 7 bases. The ends lost 5 bases at V and 6 bases at J; junction bases unmatched: 9. There are 14 residues in the CDR3. Germline loops: CDR1 MNHEY, CDR2 SVGAGI. CDR3 in DNA: TGTGCCAGCAGTGATAGTCAGGGGGTGAATGGCTACACCTTC. This translates into CASSDSQGVNGYTF.

The chain carries TRBV4-1 and TRBJ2-1, with D perhaps TRBD2 (6 bases). CDR1 MGHRA and CDR2 YSYEKL come from the germline V gene. V was pared by 2 bases and J by 7 bases, with 9 bases between. This CDR3 has 13 amino acids. The CDR3 region is CASSQLRGNEQFF. The CDR3 region has the DNA TGCGCCAGCAGCCAACTACGGGGGAATGAGCAGTTCTTC.

The chain uses TRBV28 and TRBJ2-5; 7 nucleotides agree with TRBD1. The germline CDR1 and CDR2 sequences are MDHEN and SYDVKM. This CDR3 is 14 amino acids long. V lost 6 bases, J lost 2 bases, and 6 bases stayed unmatched. CDR3 region: CASSVGTEQETQYF. The CDR3 nucleotides read TGTGCCAGCAGCGTCGGGACAGAGCAAGAGACCCAGTACTTC.

With respect to this clone: One end of the junction is discordant with germline, which a read error may explain. The chain uses TRBV6-1 and TRBJ1-2; 9 nucleotides agree with TRBD1. This CDR3 is built from 15 residues. The germline V gene has CDR1 MNHNS and CDR2 SASEGT. DNA of the CDR3: TGTGCCGGCAGGGCCGGGACAGGGAATAACTATGGCTACACCTTC. This gives the protein CAGRAGTGNNYGYTF.

This clone was counted once. The V call is TRBV4-3, the J call TRBJ2-7; the match to TRBD2 covers 7 bases. CDR3 length: 16 residues. Germline CDR1 LGHNA, CDR2 YSLEER. Trimming cost V 0 bases and J 1 base; bases outside gene matches: 6. In DNA form, the CDR3 reads TGCGCCAGCAGCCAAGATCGGAGCGGGGAGTCCTACGAGCAGTACTTC. It codes for CASSQDRSGESYEQYF.

This chain links TRBV29-1 with TRBJ1-2; perhaps TRBD1 as D (5 bases). The germline V gene encodes CDR1 SQVTM and CDR2 ANQGSEA. This CDR3 has 14 residues. V gave up 2 bases and J gave up 3 bases, with 13 bases separating them. CDR3 region: CSVEPGGADYGYTF. As DNA, the CDR3 is TGCAGCGTTGAACCCGGAGGGGCAGACTATGGCTACACCTTC.

The chain combines TRBV4-3 with TRBJ2-7, with 7 bases that match TRBD1. The ends lost 2 bases at V and 2 bases at J; junction bases unmatched: 6. The CDR3 extends over 15 amino acids. From germline, CDR1 is LGHNA and CDR2 YSLEER. This chain's CDR3 is CASSQLRQGPYEQYF. CDR3 in DNA: TGCGCCAGCAGCCAACTTAGACAGGGCCCCTACGAGCAGTACTTC.

The chain has TRBV6-5 and TRBJ2-1, with unresolved D. CDR3 length: 11 residues. V gave up 4 bases and J gave up 9 bases, with 7 bases separating them. Per germline, CDR1 MNHEY and CDR2 SVGAGI. The DNA for the CDR3 is TGTGCCAGCAGTTCACCCGGTGAGCAGTTCTTC. Translating it yields CASSSPGEQFF.

The chain carries TRBV11-3 and TRBJ2-2; no firm D call. V was pared by 1 base and J by 6 bases, with 3 bases between. This CDR3 is built from 12 residues. Germline V lookup: CDR1 SGHNT, CDR2 YENEEA. The CDR3 nucleotides are TGTGCCAGCAGCTTAGGGCCCGGGGAGCTGTTTTTT. Its translation is CASSLGPGELFF.

The chain couples TRBV18 to TRBJ2-3; 8 nucleotides agree with TRBD1. The CDR3 consists of 15 residues. V was clipped by 6 bases and J by 6 bases; unmatched bases: 11. The germline V gene has CDR1 KGHSH and CDR2 LQKENI. CDR3 sequence: CASSRRGQGADTQYF. The CDR3 coding sequence is TGTGCCAGCTCGCGGCGCGGGCAGGGGGCGGATACGCAGTATTTT.

This clone occurred a few times. The CDR3 loop reads CASSKRVGVYEQYF. CDR3 DNA: TGTGCCAGCAGCAAGCGGGTGGGCGTCTACGAGCAGTACTTC. The chain links TRBV21-1 to TRBJ2-7; the D call of TRBD2 is as the table states it, not checked on the DNA. TRBV21-1 is recorded as a pseudogene. The CDR3 is made up of 14 amino acids.

The chain joins TRBV4-1 to TRBJ2-1, with 8 nucleotides matching TRBD1. The CDR3 runs to 15 residues. Trimming took 5 bases from V and 4 from J; bases not matched to a gene: 7. Per germline, CDR1 MGHRA and CDR2 YSYEKL. The DNA of the CDR3 is TGCGCCAGCAGCAAAGGACAGGGTAGATACAATGAGCAGTTCTTC. Its translation is CASSKGQGRYNEQFF.

The chain links TRBV5-1 to TRBJ1-1, with TRBD1 matching 7 bases. The CDR3 is made up of 17 amino acids. Germline V CDR1 and CDR2: SGHRS, YFSETQ. The V segment lost 0 bases and the J segment 2 bases; nucleotides outside the gene matches: 10. CDR3 sequence reads: CASSLEGARRANTEAFF. The CDR3 DNA reads TGCGCCAGCAGCTTGGAGGGGGCTCGAAGGGCAAACACTGAAGCTTTCTTT.

The chain joins TRBV5-1 to TRBJ1-2, with D possibly being TRBD1 (6 bases). V was clipped by 4 bases and J by 2 bases, with 9 bases between them. The length of the CDR3 is 13 residues. CDR1 and CDR2 from the germline V gene are SGHRS and YFSETQ. CDR3 loop: CASSTTGNYGYTF. CDR3 DNA sequence: TGCGCCAGCAGCACGACAGGAAACTATGGCTACACCTTC.

The rearrangement uses TRBV5-8 and TRBJ2-3; a possible D gene is TRBD2 (5 bases). The CDR3 covers 17 residues. Trimming removed 0 bases at V and 0 bases at J, with 14 bases between. Germline CDR1 reads SGHTS; CDR2 reads YDEGEE. CDR3: CASSLAEGGASTDTQYF. The CDR3 bases are TGTGCCAGCAGCTTGGCCGAGGGCGGAGCCAGCACAGATACGCAGTATTTT.

This clone was picked up one time. J is TRBJ2-2 and V is TRBV2; D is uncertain. Germline V gene data show CDR1 as SNHLY and CDR2 as FYNNEI. This CDR3 contains 11 residues. Trimming removed 11 bases from V and 3 bases from J, with 7 bases in between. For the CDR3, the DNA is TGTGCCGGGCCATACACCGGGGAGCTGTTTTTT. This encodes CAGPYTGELFF.

The chain recombines TRBV28 with TRBJ1-2; 7 bases map to TRBD1. The V and J ends lost 2 bases and 6 bases, in that order; junction bases with no gene match: 9. The V gene's germline CDR1 is MDHEN and CDR2 SYDVKM. The CDR3 is made up of 15 amino acids. The CDR3 nucleotides are TGTGCCAGCAGTTTAGTAGGGGGCGTATGGGATGGCTACACCTTC. Protein: CASSLVGGVWDGYTF.

The chain couples TRBV18 to TRBJ1-5; 7 bases are a match to TRBD1. This CDR3 spans 16 amino acids. Germline V gene data show CDR1 as KGHSH and CDR2 as LQKENI. The V gene end was trimmed by 2 bases and the J gene end by 5 bases; junction bases not matched to a gene: 9. CDR3: CASSPELRQGDQPQHF. The CDR3 DNA reads TGTGCCAGCTCACCAGAACTTCGACAGGGAGATCAGCCCCAGCATTTT.

V gene TRBV2 combines with J gene TRBJ2-2; 8 nucleotides line up with TRBD2. The CDR3 is 15 amino acids. Germline trimming cut 7 bases from V and 4 bases from J; bases unmatched to any gene: 8. The germline V gene encodes CDR1 SNHLY and CDR2 FYNNEI. This CDR3 reads CASTRAGGGTGELFF. As DNA, the CDR3 is TGTGCCAGCACGAGGGCGGGGGGAGGCACCGGGGAGCTGTTTTTT.

The rearrangement joins TRBV6-5 to TRBJ1-2; D remains ambiguous. The germline V gene has CDR1 MNHEY and CDR2 SVGAGI. CDR3 size: 13 residues. Between the trimmed V and J ends, which lost 2 bases and 4 bases, there was a span of 8 bases. For the CDR3, the DNA is TGTGCCAGCAGTTACCTCGGGAGCTATGGCTACACCTTC. Translated, it gives CASSYLGSYGYTF.

The rearrangement uses TRBV7-6 and TRBJ2-5; tentative D call: TRBD1 (6 bases). Germline CDR1 SGHVS, CDR2 FNYEAQ. V dropped 4 bases and J dropped 2 bases, with 17 bases sitting between them. This CDR3 is built from 16 residues. The CDR3 nucleotides read TGTGCCAGCAGCTCCCGAGACAACAGGGTTCAAGAGACCCAGTACTTC. Translated: CASSSRDNRVQETQYF.

The chain has TRBV30 and TRBJ2-1; unclear D gene. The germline V and J ends were trimmed by 3 bases and 3 bases, with 6 bases remaining between them. Germline CDR1 and CDR2: GTSNPN and SVGIG (reference sequence). This CDR3 contains 12 residues. The CDR3 sequence is CAWRSSYNEQFF. The CDR3 bases are TGTGCCTGGAGGTCTAGCTACAATGAGCAGTTCTTC.